These 15 T cell receptor beta chains were sequenced from one sample in a study of blood T cell repertoires in COVID-19. Using immunoSEQ multiplex PCR, the repertoire was profiled, and TCRdb retains in-frame clones only, with some absent. This sample has around 100,000 clones, with around 87% found just once. The specimen was peripheral blood. The source is a man aged 45-65 years with acute or convalescent COVID-19.

The chain joins TRBV5-5 to TRBJ2-6; D is possibly TRBD1 (6 bases). The CDR3 is made up of 16 amino acids. With 3 bases removed from V and 4 bases from J, the gap between germline ends came to 14 bases. Per germline, CDR1 SGHKS and CDR2 YYEKEE (reference sequence). The CDR3 sequence: CASSSQGFGGANVLTF. Written as DNA, the CDR3 is TGTGCCAGCAGCTCACAGGGCTTTGGAGGGGCCAACGTCCTGACTTTC.

The chain joins TRBV6-4 to TRBJ1-2; 7 positions match TRBD1. The length of the CDR3 is 13 residues. J lost 8 bases, V lost 10 bases, and 13 bases had no gene match. Germline V gives CDR1 MRHNA, CDR2 SNTAGT. CDR3 coding DNA: TGTGCCACCAGCTTGACAGGGTCAAGAGGCTACACCTTC. Its translation: CATSLTGSRGYTF.

This clone is a singleton in its sample. This sequence joins TRBV7-8 and TRBJ2-7, with TRBD2 matching 11 bases. This CDR3 has 18 residues. V gave up 5 bases and J gave up 3 bases; unmatched junction bases: 15. CDR1 and CDR2 from the germline V gene are SGHVS and FQNEAQ. The CDR3 reads CASSPGTSGNARVYEQYF. The CDR3 coding sequence is TGTGCCAGCAGCCCCGGGACTAGCGGAAACGCCCGGGTCTACGAGCAGTACTTC.

This rearrangement joins TRBV5-1 to TRBJ2-2; 9 nucleotides agree with TRBD1. CDR3 size: 15 residues. Germline V gene lookup returns CDR1 SGHRS and CDR2 YFSETQ. The V gene end was trimmed by 4 bases and the J gene end by 3 bases; junction bases not matched to a gene: 4. The CDR3 is CASSPDRGDTGELFF. The CDR3 DNA follows: TGCGCCAGCAGCCCGGACAGGGGAGACACCGGGGAGCTGTTTTTT.

This chain links TRBV27 with TRBJ1-1; TRBD1 agrees at 11 bases. The trim removed 6 bases at V and 1 base at J, leaving 7 bases unmatched. The germline V gene has CDR1 MNHEY and CDR2 SMNVEV (reference sequence). The CDR3 is 16 residues long. CDR3 region: CASRARGTGGNTEAFF. As DNA, the CDR3 is TGTGCCAGCAGGGCGCGCGGGACAGGGGGGAACACTGAAGCTTTCTTT.

The chain carries TRBV12-3 or TRBV12-4 and TRBJ2-7; D is possibly TRBD1 (5 bases). This CDR3 has 12 amino acids. V shed 6 bases and J shed 7 bases, with 13 bases lying between them. CDR3 DNA: TGTGCCAGCAGGAGGCAGGGCTGGGAGCAGTACTTC. It specifies CASRRQGWEQYF.

This clone was found a few times. The rearrangement uses TRBV7-8 and TRBJ1-3, with D unresolved. The germline V gene encodes CDR1 SGHVS and CDR2 FQNEAQ. The V gene lost 3 bases and the J gene lost 0 bases, with 12 bases spanning the gap. The CDR3 length is 16 residues. The CDR3 nucleotides are TGTGCCAGCAGCTTGAGGGTCGATTTCTCTGGAAACACCATATATTTT. Its protein is CASSLRVDFSGNTIYF.

The J gene is TRBJ2-7, the V gene TRBV5-1, with D possibly TRBD1 on 6 matching bases. Trimming cost V 0 bases and J 4 bases, with 14 bases left between them. This CDR3 region has 15 residues. Germline V gene sequence: CDR1 SGHRS, CDR2 YFSETQ. The CDR3 is CASSLVAGAGYEQYF. CDR3 sequence (DNA): TGCGCCAGCAGCTTGGTGGCAGGGGCGGGTTACGAGCAGTACTTC.

The rearrangement links TRBV12-5 to TRBJ2-3, with 9 bases that match TRBD1. This CDR3 comprises 16 residues. V lost 0 bases, J lost 2 bases, and 3 bases stayed unmatched. Germline V gene lookup returns CDR1 LGHNT and CDR2 FRNRAP. The CDR3 loop is CASGLVQGANTDTQYF. CDR3 nucleotides: TGTGCTAGTGGTTTGGTACAGGGGGCTAACACAGATACGCAGTATTTT.

This rearrangement joins TRBV6-5 to TRBJ1-2; D remains unclear. The V end lost 4 bases, the J end lost 7 bases, and 16 bases lay between the germline ends. The CDR3 length is 14 residues. Per germline, CDR1 MNHEY and CDR2 SVGAGI. CDR3 loop: CASSLVRVSSGYTF. The CDR3 nucleotides read TGTGCCAGCAGTTTAGTACGGGTCTCGTCTGGCTACACCTTC.

V and J are TRBV5-1 and TRBJ1-3; a possible D gene is TRBD1 (5 bases). V gave up 4 bases and J gave up 0 bases, with 11 bases separating them. Germline loops: CDR1 SGHRS, CDR2 YFSETQ. The CDR3 extends over 15 amino acids. The DNA for the CDR3 is TGCGCCAGCAGCACTGACAGTTCCTCTGGAAACACCATATATTTT. Protein: CASSTDSSSGNTIYF.

This chain uses TRBV27 with TRBJ2-5, with D unclear. This CDR3 has 11 amino acids. With 6 bases removed from V and 10 bases from J, the gap between germline ends came to 12 bases. Germline V gene lookup returns CDR1 MNHEY and CDR2 SMNVEV (reference sequence). The CDR3 region has the DNA TGTGCCAGCAGCTACGGAGTGATCCAGTACTTC. This encodes CASSYGVIQYF.

This clone appeared once. This chain links TRBV28 with TRBJ1-2; the match to TRBD1 covers 7 bases. Germline V gives CDR1 MDHEN, CDR2 SYDVKM. The trim removed 2 bases at V and 8 bases at J, leaving 5 bases unmatched. The CDR3 spans 13 residues. The CDR3 nucleotides read TGTGCCAGCAGTTTAGTAGGGGGCCTAGGCTACACCTTC. Protein product: CASSLVGGLGYTF.

DNA for the CDR3: TGCAGCGTTAAAGGGACTAGCGGGAGTAAGGTGGGGCAAGAGACCCAGTACTTC. Translating it yields CSVKGTSGSKVGQETQYF. The V call is TRBV29-1, the J call TRBJ2-5; 14 bases align to TRBD2. The CDR3 sequence is 18 residues long. Germline V gene data show CDR1 as SQVTM and CDR2 as ANQGSEA. The junction had 13 bases not matched to a gene; V was cut back by 5 bases and J by 2 bases.

The count of this clone is one. The J gene is TRBJ2-1, the V gene TRBV7-2, with a weak D call TRBD2 (5 bases). Trimming left V 5 bases short and J 6 bases short, with 17 bases between. Germline values: CDR1 SGHTA, CDR2 FQGNSA. CDR3 length: 15 residues. The CDR3 DNA reads as TGTGCCAGCAGCCCAGAGGGCCCTGGGGTCAATGAGCAGTTCTTC. This sequence encodes CASSPEGPGVNEQFF.